One sample yielded the 15 T cell receptor beta chains listed below, sequenced in a study of breast tumors, draining lymph nodes, adjacent tissues. Using its own MiXCR run on the multiplex PCR reads, TCRdb lists one record per CDR3 protein. Here the sample spans 150,000 to 250,000 distinct CDR3 sequences, around a third being singletons. Axillary draining lymph nodes of breast cancer patients supplied the node samples. Sequencing was carried out using axillary lymph node tissue. The receptors here all came from a female donor with breast cancer. Some clones in this sample may be carry-over from other donors' samples.

This clonotype has at least ten counts. J is TRBJ1-4 and V is TRBV6-1; D is unclear. This CDR3 contains 14 residues. V dropped 6 bases and J dropped 3 bases, with 11 bases sitting between them. Germline V lookup: CDR1 MNHNS, CDR2 SASEGT. The CDR3, as DNA: TGTGCCAGCAGGAGCGGGGAGGCTAATGAAAAACTGTTTTTT. Protein sequence: CASRSGEANEKLFF.

This clonotype was seen ten or more times. The chain combines TRBV5-6 with TRBJ2-5, with D uncertain. Germline-derived CDR1 and CDR2 are SGHDT and YYEEEE. Trimming removed 2 bases from V and 5 bases from J, with 10 bases in between. The CDR3 runs to 13 residues. CDR3 nucleotide sequence: TGTGCCAGCAGCTTTGCCGGAACCGAGACCCAGTACTTC. It yields the protein CASSFAGTETQYF.

This clonotype was seen only a few times. Because it lacks the conserved phenylalanine or tryptophan at the end, this CDR3 is likely a read error. The genes are TRBV12-3 or TRBV12-4 and TRBJ2-6; D call uncertain. The CDR3 consists of 19 residues. Trimming removed 6 bases at V and 0 bases at J, with 21 bases between. The CDR3 sequence is CASSPETDRCFSGANVLTS. CDR3 sequence (DNA): TGTGCCAGCAGCCCTGAGACGGACCGTTGCTTCTCTGGGGCCAACGTCCTGACTTCC.

The chain couples TRBV7-2 to TRBJ1-6; perhaps TRBD1 as D (5 bases). The V gene's germline CDR1 is SGHTA and CDR2 FQGNSA. This CDR3 has 15 residues. V gave up 1 base and J gave up 5 bases, with 9 bases separating them. The CDR3 nucleotides are TGTGCCAGCAGCTTAGGGTCGGACAATAATTCACCCCTCCACTTT. As protein: CASSLGSDNNSPLHF.

This chain connects TRBV5-1 to TRBJ1-1; possible D gene TRBD1, 5 bases. V dropped 5 bases and J dropped 8 bases, with 19 bases sitting between them. CDR1 is SGHRS and CDR2 is YFSETQ in the germline V gene. This CDR3 spans 14 amino acids. Here the CDR3 DNA reads TGCGCCAGCAGACCCACCTCCGGGACGGTCGAAGCTTTCTTT. This encodes CASRPTSGTVEAFF.

The CDR3 DNA is TGTGCCAGTAGTATTCAGACTAGCGGGAGGAATGAGCAGTTCTTC. Its protein is CASSIQTSGRNEQFF. The gene calls are TRBV19 and TRBJ2-1, with TRBD2 identical over 13 bases. Germline V gene lookup returns CDR1 LNHDA and CDR2 SQIVND (reference sequence). With V trimmed by 3 bases and J by 7 bases, 3 bases remained unmatched. This CDR3 has 15 amino acids.

This clonotype was detected a few times. Since a much larger clone is just one base distant, this may be a read error. This chain connects TRBV20-1 to TRBJ1-2; D remains ambiguous. This CDR3 contains 13 residues. Germline V gene sequence: CDR1 DFQATT, CDR2 SNEGSKA (reference sequence). Trimming removed 0 bases from V and 10 bases from J, with 15 bases in between. The CDR3 bases are TGCAGTGCTAGAGAGGATTTGCGGGTTGCCTACACCTTC. Its translation is CSAREDLRVAYTF.

This clonotype was counted at least ten times. The V gene is TRBV12-3 or TRBV12-4, the J gene TRBJ2-5; tentative D call: TRBD1 (5 bases). CDR3 length: 15 amino acids. The V and J ends lost 3 bases and 5 bases respectively, with 16 bases between them. The CDR3 spells CASSFPPRAGETQYF. CDR3 sequence (DNA): TGTGCCAGCAGTTTTCCCCCGAGAGCAGGGGAGACCCAGTACTTC.

The sample holds one count of this clonotype. Since a much larger clone is just one base distant, this may be a read error. This chain links TRBV7-2 with TRBJ1-2; perhaps TRBD1 as D (6 bases). Looked up from germline, CDR1 is SGHTA and CDR2 is FQGNSA. This CDR3 region has 15 residues. The CDR3 region is CASSLAGTGIHGYPF. The CDR3 coding sequence is TGTGCCAGCAGCTTAGCGGGAACAGGGATCCATGGCTACCCCTTC.

This clonotype was detected only once. This chain uses TRBV24-1 with TRBJ2-3, with 7 bases fitting TRBD1. The CDR3 has 15 residues. The V segment lost 10 bases and the J segment 2 bases; nucleotides outside the gene matches: 11. The germline CDR1 and CDR2 sequences are KGHDR and SFDVKD. The chain's CDR3 is CATPQGVPNTDTQYF. CDR3 in DNA: TGTGCCACGCCTCAGGGGGTACCGAACACAGATACGCAGTATTTT.

This clonotype was picked up a small number of times. The chain links TRBV12-3 or TRBV12-4 to TRBJ1-1; D is perhaps TRBD1 (6 bases). V was trimmed by 7 bases and J by 1 base, leaving 13 bases between them. This CDR3 is built from 14 residues. The CDR3 region is CASTTRGGNTEAFF. CDR3 coding DNA: TGTGCCAGCACTACGAGGGGGGGGAACACTGAAGCTTTCTTT.

A note on this clonotype: Just one base apart from a much larger clone, this may be a read error. The genes are TRBV30 and TRBJ1-2, with TRBD1 matching over 8 bases. The CDR3 covers 13 residues. CDR1 GTSNPN and CDR2 SVGIG come from the germline V gene (reference sequence). CDR3 protein: CAWGDRRVYGYAF. The CDR3 region has the DNA TGTGCCTGGGGGGACAGGAGGGTCTATGGCTACGCCTTC. Combining the CDR3 with reference TRBV30 and TRBJ1-2 gives the whole variable domain SQTIHQWPATLVQPVGSPLSLECTVEGTSNPNLYWYRQAAGRGLQLLFYSVGIGQISSEVPQNLSASRPQDRQFILSSKKLLLSDSGFYLCAWGDRRVYGYAFGSGTRLTVV.

This clonotype was recorded many times. The V gene is TRBV30, the J gene TRBJ2-7; a weak D match, TRBD2 (6 bases). The CDR3 sequence is 13 residues long. The V gene's germline CDR1 is GTSNPN and CDR2 SVGIG (reference sequence). V was cut by 2 bases and J by 6 bases, with 14 bases left in between. CDR3 region: CAWSPGRDFEQYF. The DNA of the CDR3 is TGTGCCTGGAGTCCAGGGCGGGATTTCGAGCAGTACTTC.

V gene TRBV15 combines with J gene TRBJ1-4, with D possibly TRBD1 on 5 matching bases. The V gene's germline CDR1 is LNHNV and CDR2 YYDKDF (reference sequence). The CDR3 totals 12 residues. The V gene lost 4 bases and the J gene lost 5 bases, with 5 bases spanning the gap. This chain's CDR3 is CATSKGNEKLFF. The CDR3, as DNA: TGTGCCACCAGCAAGGGGAATGAAAAACTGTTTTTT.

Many counts were recorded for this clonotype. The rearrangement links TRBV14 to TRBJ1-3, with 8 bases identical to TRBD1. The CDR3 length is 14 residues. Germline V gene lookup returns CDR1 SGHDN and CDR2 FVKESK. Losses at the gene ends were 4 bases for V and 1 base for J; bases not matched to a gene: 0. The CDR3 reads CASSRTGSGNTIYF. As DNA, the CDR3 is TGTGCCAGCAGCCGGACAGGGTCTGGAAACACCATATATTTT.